These 9 T cell receptor beta chains originate from one sample sequenced in a study of blood T cell repertoires in COVID-19 (dated by TCRdb to the early 2020s). Library prep was done by the immunoSEQ multiplex PCR assay. TCRdb stores this immuneACCESS table with in-frame sequences only. Part of the clones is absent; in the studies checked, under half of the shortfall reflects unresolved V genes, and no reason is known for the rest. The sample table lists about 63,000 clones, around four fifths of them with a count of one. The leading ten clones occupy 12% of the sample. The material sequenced was peripheral blood. All receptors come from a human donor in a cohort sampled during active COVID-19.

The chain links TRBV5-1 to TRBJ2-1; no clear D. This CDR3 comprises 12 residues. Germline V gene data show CDR1 as SGHRS and CDR2 as YFSETQ. V was cut by 3 bases and J by 4 bases, with 5 bases left in between. As DNA, the CDR3 is TGCGCCAGCAGCTACATATACAATGAGCAGTTCTTC. Translated: CASSYIYNEQFF.

This sequence joins TRBV7-9 and TRBJ1-2, with unresolved D. The CDR3 spans 14 residues. The V end was cut by 1 base, the J end by 4 bases, with 10 bases between. Germline V gene lookup returns CDR1 SEHNR and CDR2 FQNEAQ (reference sequence). CDR3 DNA: TGTGCCAGCAGCTTAGACAGCCTCTTCTATGGCTACACCTTC. Translated: CASSLDSLFYGYTF. The complete variable domain, with remaining parts taken from reference TRBV7-9 and TRBJ1-2, reads DTGVSQNPRHKITKRGQNVTFRCDPISEHNRLYWYRQTLGQGPEFLTYFQNEAQLEKSRLLSDRFSAERPKGSFSTLEIQRTEQGDSAMYLCASSLDSLFYGYTFGSGTRLTVV.

For this clone: Other DNA variants within this sample encode the same CDR3. V usage is TRBV7-6 and J usage is TRBJ2-3; D gene ambiguous. There are 13 residues in the CDR3. Trimming removed 3 bases at V and 0 bases at J, with 4 bases between. Germline V lookup: CDR1 SGHVS, CDR2 FNYEAQ. The CDR3 here is CASSFSSTDTQYF. CDR3 coding DNA: TGTGCCAGCAGCTTTTCAAGCACAGATACGCAGTATTTT.

A word on this clone: The same CDR3 also results from other DNA sequences found in this sample. The rearrangement uses TRBV4-2 and TRBJ2-1, with 7 bases fitting TRBD1. This CDR3 is built from 16 residues. Germline CDR1 LGHNA, CDR2 YNFKEQ. J lost 4 bases, V lost 6 bases, and 12 bases had no gene match. CDR3 protein: CASSLYRDSIYNEQFF. CDR3 DNA sequence: TGTGCCAGCAGTCTCTATCGGGACAGTATATACAATGAGCAGTTCTTC.

This chain links TRBV18 with TRBJ1-2, with D hard to call. The CDR3 sequence is 15 residues long. From germline, CDR1 is KGHSH and CDR2 LQKENI. V was trimmed by 3 bases and J by 3 bases, leaving 14 bases between them. In DNA, the CDR3 is TGTGCCAGCTCACCTTACACGAACAACGACTATGGCTACACCTTC. Protein: CASSPYTNNDYGYTF.

This chain joins TRBV19 and TRBJ2-5; perhaps TRBD1 as D (6 bases). In germline, CDR1 is LNHDA, CDR2 SQIVND (reference sequence). The CDR3 is 14 residues long. Trimming stripped 5 bases from V and 6 bases from J, with 16 bases between. The CDR3 nucleotides are TGTGCCAGTAGTGTCGGGCTCGGACAGAAGACCCAGTACTTC. Encoded protein: CASSVGLGQKTQYF.

V and J are TRBV3-1 (or the pseudogene TRBV3-2) and TRBJ2-7; D perhaps matches TRBD1 (6 bases). Trimming removed 0 bases from V and 6 bases from J, with 18 bases in between. CDR1 is LGHDT, CDR2 YNNKEL, per germline (reference sequence). This CDR3 comprises 16 residues. CDR3 DNA sequence: TGTGCCAGCAGCCAAGATCCCACAGGGTATCGGTCCGAGCAGTACTTC. The encoded protein is CASSQDPTGYRSEQYF.

The CDR3 coding sequence is TGTGCCAGCTCACCGTCCGGGACTAGCACAGATACGCAGTATTTT. It translates to CASSPSGTSTDTQYF. The gene calls are TRBV18 and TRBJ2-3; D is possibly TRBD2 (6 bases). Per the germline V gene, CDR1 is KGHSH and CDR2 is LQKENI. Deletions cut 3 bases from V and 0 bases from J, with 10 bases between. The CDR3 runs to 15 residues. The whole variable domain, filled in from reference TRBV18 and TRBJ2-3, reads NAGVMQNPRHLVRRRGQEARLRCSPMKGHSHVYWYRQLPEEGLKFMVYLQKENIIDESGMPKERFSAEFPKEGPSILRIQQVVRGDSAAYFCASSPSGTSTDTQYFGPGTRLTVL.

V gene TRBV7-2 combines with J gene TRBJ2-5; TRBD1 matches 9 bases. CDR3 length: 16 amino acids. Germline assignment: CDR1 SGHTA and CDR2 FQGNSA. V lost 5 bases and J lost 8; bases outside the gene matches: 15. CDR3 bases: TGTGCCAGCAGCACCCGTCCGGGACAGGGCCGAGGCACCCAGTACTTC. Amino acids: CASSTRPGQGRGTQYF.